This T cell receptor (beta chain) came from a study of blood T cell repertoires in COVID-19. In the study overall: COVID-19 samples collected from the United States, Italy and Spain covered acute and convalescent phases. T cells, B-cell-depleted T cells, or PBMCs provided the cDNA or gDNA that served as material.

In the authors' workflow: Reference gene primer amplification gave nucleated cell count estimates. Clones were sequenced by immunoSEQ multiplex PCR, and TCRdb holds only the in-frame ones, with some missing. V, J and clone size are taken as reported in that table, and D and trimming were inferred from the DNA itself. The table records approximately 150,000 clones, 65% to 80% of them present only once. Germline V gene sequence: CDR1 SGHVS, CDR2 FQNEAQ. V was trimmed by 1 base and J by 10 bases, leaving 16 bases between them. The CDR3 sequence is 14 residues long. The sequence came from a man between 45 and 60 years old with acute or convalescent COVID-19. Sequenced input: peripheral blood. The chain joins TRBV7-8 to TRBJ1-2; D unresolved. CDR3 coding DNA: TGTGCCAGCAGCTTAGGCGGGTGGTCGGAGACCTACACCTTC. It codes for CASSLGGWSETYTF. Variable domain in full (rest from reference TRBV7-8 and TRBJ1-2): GAGVSQSPRYKVAKRGQDVALRCDPISGHVSLFWYQQALGQGPEFLTYFQNEAQLDKSGLPSDRFFAERPEGSVSTLKIQRTQQEDSAVYLCASSLGGWSETYTFGSGTRLTVV.